The TCR beta chain under discussion was sequenced for a study of blood T cell repertoires in COVID-19. Study-level background: Sites in the United States, Italy and Spain provided acute and convalescent COVID-19 samples.

This CDR3 has 16 residues. CDR1 and CDR2 from the germline V gene are GTSNPN and SVGIG (reference sequence). Repertoires were generated with immunoSEQ multiplex PCR, while TCRdb's copy carries only in-frame clones and drops some. Found here are 250,000 to 350,000 clones, 70% to 85% of them singletons; the top ten hold more than 1.4%. The sequencing sample was made of peripheral blood. This clonotype was sampled from a human donor with COVID-19, enrolled during active disease. The donor label of this sample is uncertain. The V gene is TRBV30, the J gene TRBJ1-6; 10 bases match TRBD1. The CDR3: CAAGTGESHPNSPLHF. The DNA of the CDR3 is TGTGCGGCCGGGACAGGGGAATCCCACCCCAATTCACCCCTCCACTTT.